This record covers a single T cell receptor (beta chain). Its antigen is not known. The repertoire was sequenced with immunoSEQ multiplex PCR; TCRdb's copy has only in-frame clones and lacks some. The sample includes tens of thousands of clones, 70% to 90% of them seen just once. This entry comes from a study of OX40 agonist ivuxolimab in advanced cancers. Study-level results: Within 6 weeks, CD4+ and CD8+ blood T cells expanded clonally at 0.1 to 3.0 mg/kg. In the 0.1-3.0 mg/kg groups, partial responders showed among the lowest expansion. Relative to CD4+ cells, CD8+ T cells on average had more expanded clones.

Exclusion of a patient followed from autoimmune disease history or systemic immunosuppression. Sequenced here: CD4+ or CD8+ T cells sorted from blood, sampled in a trial of the OX40 agonist ivuxolimab. The source of this sequence is an adult with an advanced solid tumor such as melanoma, head and neck, liver or kidney cancer.

The CDR3 DNA is TGTGCCAGTAGTATCGGGGGTTCTGGCTACACCTTC. Amino acids: CASSIGGSGYTF. The rearrangement uses TRBV19 and TRBJ1-2, with D possibly being TRBD1 (5 bases). This CDR3 comprises 12 residues. V shed 3 bases and J shed 7 bases, with 9 bases lying between them. Per the germline V gene, CDR1 is LNHDA and CDR2 is SQIVND (reference sequence).